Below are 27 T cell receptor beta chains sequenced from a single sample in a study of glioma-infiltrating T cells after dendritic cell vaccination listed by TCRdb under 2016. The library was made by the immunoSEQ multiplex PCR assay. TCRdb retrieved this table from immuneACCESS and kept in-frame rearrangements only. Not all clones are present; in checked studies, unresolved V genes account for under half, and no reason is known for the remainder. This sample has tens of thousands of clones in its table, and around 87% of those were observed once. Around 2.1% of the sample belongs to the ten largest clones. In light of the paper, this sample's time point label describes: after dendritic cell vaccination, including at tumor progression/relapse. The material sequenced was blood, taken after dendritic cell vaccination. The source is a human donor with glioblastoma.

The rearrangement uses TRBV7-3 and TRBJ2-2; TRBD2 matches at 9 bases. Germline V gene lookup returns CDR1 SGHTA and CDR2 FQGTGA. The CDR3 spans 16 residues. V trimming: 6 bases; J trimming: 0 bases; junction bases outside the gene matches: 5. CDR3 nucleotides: TGTGCCAGCAGGCAGAGCGGGGGGACGAACACCGGGGAGCTGTTTTTT. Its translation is CASRQSGGTNTGELFF.

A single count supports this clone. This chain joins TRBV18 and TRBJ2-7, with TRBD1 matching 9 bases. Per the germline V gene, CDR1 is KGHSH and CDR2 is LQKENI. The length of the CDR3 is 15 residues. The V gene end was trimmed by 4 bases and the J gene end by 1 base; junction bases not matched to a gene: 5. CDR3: CASSHRDRASYEQYF. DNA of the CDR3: TGTGCCAGCTCACACCGGGACAGGGCTTCCTACGAGCAGTACTTC. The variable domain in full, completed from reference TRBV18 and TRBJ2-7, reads NAGVMQNPRHLVRRRGQEARLRCSPMKGHSHVYWYRQLPEEGLKFMVYLQKENIIDESGMPKERFSAEFPKEGPSILRIQQVVRGDSAAYFCASSHRDRASYEQYFGPGTRLTVT.

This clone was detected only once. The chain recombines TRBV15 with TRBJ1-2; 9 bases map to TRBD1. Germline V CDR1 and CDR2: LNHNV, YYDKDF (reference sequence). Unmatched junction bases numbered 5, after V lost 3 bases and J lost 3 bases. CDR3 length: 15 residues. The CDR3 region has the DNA TGTGCCACCAGCAGTTGGGACAGGGAAGACTATGGCTACACCTTC. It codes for CATSSWDREDYGYTF.

This CDR3 is CASSLRRRSSTDTQYF. The CDR3 DNA sequence: TGTGCCAGCAGCTTACGGCGGAGGTCTTCCACAGATACGCAGTATTTT. The genes are TRBV7-3 and TRBJ2-3, with D tentatively TRBD2 (5 bases). CDR1 SGHTA and CDR2 FQGTGA come from the germline V gene. Trimming cost V 2 bases and J 2 bases, with 14 bases left between them. This CDR3 has 16 amino acids.

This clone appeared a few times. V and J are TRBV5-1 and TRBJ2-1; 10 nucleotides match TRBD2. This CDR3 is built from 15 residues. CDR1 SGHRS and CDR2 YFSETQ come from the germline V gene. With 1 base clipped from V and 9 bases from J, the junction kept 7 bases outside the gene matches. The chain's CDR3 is CASSLSLAGVGEQFF. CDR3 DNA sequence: TGCGCCAGCAGCTTGTCGCTAGCGGGAGTGGGTGAGCAGTTCTTC.

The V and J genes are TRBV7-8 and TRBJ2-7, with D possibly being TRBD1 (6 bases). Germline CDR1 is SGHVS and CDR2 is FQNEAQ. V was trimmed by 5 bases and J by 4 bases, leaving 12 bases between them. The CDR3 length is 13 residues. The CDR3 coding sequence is TGTGCCAGCAGCCGACAGGATTCATACGAGCAGTACTTC. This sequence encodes CASSRQDSYEQYF.

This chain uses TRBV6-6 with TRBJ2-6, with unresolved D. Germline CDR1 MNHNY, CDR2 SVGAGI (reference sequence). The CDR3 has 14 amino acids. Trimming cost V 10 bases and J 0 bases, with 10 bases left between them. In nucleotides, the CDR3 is TGTGCCAAACGGGTAGGCTCTGGGGCCAACGTCCTGACTTTC. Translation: CAKRVGSGANVLTF.

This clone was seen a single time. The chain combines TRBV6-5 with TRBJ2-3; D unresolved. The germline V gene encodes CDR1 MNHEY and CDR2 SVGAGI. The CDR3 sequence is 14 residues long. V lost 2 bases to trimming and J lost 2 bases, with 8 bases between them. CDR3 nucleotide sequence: TGTGCCAGCAGTTACCAGAAGAACACAGATACGCAGTATTTT. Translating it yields CASSYQKNTDTQYF.

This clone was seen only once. CDR3 coding DNA: TGTGCCAGCAGTGGTTCCGGGACAGGGGGCGGAGGAGAGACCCAGTACTTC. Its translation: CASSGSGTGGGGETQYF. The chain combines TRBV6-1 with TRBJ2-5, with 12 bases matching TRBD1. From germline, CDR1 is MNHNS and CDR2 SASEGT. The CDR3 is 17 residues long. Trimming at V came to 4 bases and at J to 4 bases, leaving 10 bases not matched to a gene.

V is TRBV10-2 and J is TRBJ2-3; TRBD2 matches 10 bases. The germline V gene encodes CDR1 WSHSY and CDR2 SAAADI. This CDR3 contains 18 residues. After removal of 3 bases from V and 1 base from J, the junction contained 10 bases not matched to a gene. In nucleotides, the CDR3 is TGCGCCAGCAGTGACCTTGGAGCGGGGGGGCCCGGCACAGATACGCAGTATTTT. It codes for CASSDLGAGGPGTDTQYF.

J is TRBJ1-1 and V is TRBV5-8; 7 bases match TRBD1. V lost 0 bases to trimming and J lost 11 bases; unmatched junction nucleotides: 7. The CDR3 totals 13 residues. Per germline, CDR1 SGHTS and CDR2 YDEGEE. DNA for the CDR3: TGTGCCAGCAGCTTGGATAGGGGGCGGATGGCTTTCTTT. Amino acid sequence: CASSLDRGRMAFF.

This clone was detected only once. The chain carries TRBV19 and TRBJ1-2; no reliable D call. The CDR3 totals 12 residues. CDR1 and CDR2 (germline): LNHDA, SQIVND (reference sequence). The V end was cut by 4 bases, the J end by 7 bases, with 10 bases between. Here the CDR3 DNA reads TGTGCCAGTAGTACCATCTCGGGTGGCTACACCTTC. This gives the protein CASSTISGGYTF.

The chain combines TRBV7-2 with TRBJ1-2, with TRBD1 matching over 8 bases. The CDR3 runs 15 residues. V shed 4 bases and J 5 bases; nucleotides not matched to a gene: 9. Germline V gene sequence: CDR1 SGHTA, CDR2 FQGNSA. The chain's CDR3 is CASSYRDRGAYGYTF. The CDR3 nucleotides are TGTGCCAGCAGCTATAGAGACAGGGGAGCGTATGGCTACACCTTC. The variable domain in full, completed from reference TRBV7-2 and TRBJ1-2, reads GAGVSQSPSNKVTEKGKDVELRCDPISGHTALYWYRQSLGQGLEFLIYFQGNSAPDKSGLPSDRFSAERTGGSVSTLTIQRTQQEDSAVYLCASSYRDRGAYGYTFGSGTRLTVV.

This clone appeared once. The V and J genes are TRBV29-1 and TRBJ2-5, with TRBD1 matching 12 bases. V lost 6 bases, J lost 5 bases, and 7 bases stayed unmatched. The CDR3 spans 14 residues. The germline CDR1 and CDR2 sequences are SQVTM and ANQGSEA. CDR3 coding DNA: TGCAGCGTAGACGGGACAGGGGGCCTTGAGACCCAGTACTTC. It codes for CSVDGTGGLETQYF.

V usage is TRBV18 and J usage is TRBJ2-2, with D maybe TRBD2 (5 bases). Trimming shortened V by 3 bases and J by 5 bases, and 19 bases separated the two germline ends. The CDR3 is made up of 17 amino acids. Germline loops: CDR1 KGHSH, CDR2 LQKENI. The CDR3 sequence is CASSPTNLIPGTGELFF. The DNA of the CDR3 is TGTGCCAGCTCACCCACTAACCTGATCCCGGGGACCGGGGAGCTGTTTTTT.

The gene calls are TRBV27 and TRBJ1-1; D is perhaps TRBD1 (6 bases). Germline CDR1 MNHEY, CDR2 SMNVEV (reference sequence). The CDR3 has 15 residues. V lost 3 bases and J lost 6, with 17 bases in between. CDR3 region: CASSFRAGVEAEAFF. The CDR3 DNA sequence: TGTGCCAGCAGTTTCAGGGCAGGGGTAGAGGCTGAAGCTTTCTTT.

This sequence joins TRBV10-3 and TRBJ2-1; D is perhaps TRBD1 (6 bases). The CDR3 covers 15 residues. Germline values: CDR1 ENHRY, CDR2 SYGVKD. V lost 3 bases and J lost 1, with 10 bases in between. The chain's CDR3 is CAISDSQGSYNEQFF. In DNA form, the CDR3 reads TGTGCCATCAGTGACTCCCAGGGGTCCTACAATGAGCAGTTCTTC.

The CDR3 here is CASSPSGGVGEQYF. The CDR3 coding sequence is TGCGCCAGCAGTCCGAGCGGGGGGGTAGGCGAGCAGTACTTC. This chain uses TRBV23-1 with TRBJ2-7; 10 bases agree with TRBD2. TRBV23-1 is labeled an ORF, and its function is uncertain. Trimming cost V 4 bases and J 6 bases; bases outside gene matches: 6. This CDR3 has 14 amino acids.

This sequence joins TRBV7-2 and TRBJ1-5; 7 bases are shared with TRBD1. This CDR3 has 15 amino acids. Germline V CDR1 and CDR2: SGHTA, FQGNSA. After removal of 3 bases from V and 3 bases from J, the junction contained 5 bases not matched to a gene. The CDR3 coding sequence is TGTGCCAGCAGCTTTAGACAGGGCGCCAATCAGCCCCAGCATTTT. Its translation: CASSFRQGANQPQHF.

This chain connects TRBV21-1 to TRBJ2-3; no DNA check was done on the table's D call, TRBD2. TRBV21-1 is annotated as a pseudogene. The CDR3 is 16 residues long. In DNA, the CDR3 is TGTGCCAGCAGCAAAGCCTTCCCCAGTTACTTCCTCGAGGAGTATTTT. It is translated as CASSKAFPSYFLEEYF.

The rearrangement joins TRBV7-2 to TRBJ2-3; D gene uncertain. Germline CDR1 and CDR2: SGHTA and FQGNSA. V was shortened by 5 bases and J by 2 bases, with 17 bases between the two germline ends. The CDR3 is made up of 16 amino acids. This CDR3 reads CASSRGQLTLTDTQYF. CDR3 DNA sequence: TGTGCCAGCAGCCGTGGGCAGTTGACCCTCACAGATACGCAGTATTTT.

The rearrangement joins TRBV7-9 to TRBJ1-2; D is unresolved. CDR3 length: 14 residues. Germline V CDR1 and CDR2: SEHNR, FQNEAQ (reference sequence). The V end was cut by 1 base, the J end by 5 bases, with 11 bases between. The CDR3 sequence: CASSLVGGNYGYTF. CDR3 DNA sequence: TGTGCCAGCAGCTTAGTCGGAGGGAATTATGGCTACACCTTC. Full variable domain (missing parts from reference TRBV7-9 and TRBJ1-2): DTGVSQNPRHKITKRGQNVTFRCDPISEHNRLYWYRQTLGQGPEFLTYFQNEAQLEKSRLLSDRFSAERPKGSFSTLEIQRTEQGDSAMYLCASSLVGGNYGYTFGSGTRLTVV.

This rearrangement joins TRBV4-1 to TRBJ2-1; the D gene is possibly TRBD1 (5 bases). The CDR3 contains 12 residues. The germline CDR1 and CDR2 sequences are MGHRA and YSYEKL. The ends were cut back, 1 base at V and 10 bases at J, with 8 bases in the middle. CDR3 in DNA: TGCGCCAGCAGCCAAGTCAACAGGGAGCAGTTCTTC. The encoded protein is CASSQVNREQFF.

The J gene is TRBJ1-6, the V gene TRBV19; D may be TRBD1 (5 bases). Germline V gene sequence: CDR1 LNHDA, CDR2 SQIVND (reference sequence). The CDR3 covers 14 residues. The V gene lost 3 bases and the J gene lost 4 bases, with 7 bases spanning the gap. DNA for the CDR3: TGTGCCAGTAGTATGCGGGGGTATAATTCACCCCTCCACTTT. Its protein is CASSMRGYNSPLHF.

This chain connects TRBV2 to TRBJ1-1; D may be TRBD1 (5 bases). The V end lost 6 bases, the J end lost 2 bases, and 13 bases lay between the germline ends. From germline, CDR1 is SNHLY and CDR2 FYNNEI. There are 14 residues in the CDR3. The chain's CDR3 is CASSPRGQNTEAFF. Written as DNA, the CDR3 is TGTGCCAGCAGCCCTAGGGGCCAAAACACTGAAGCTTTCTTT.

CDR3: CAWSLGGRVHGELFF. Written as DNA, the CDR3 is TGTGCCTGGAGTCTTGGCGGGAGGGTTCACGGGGAGCTGTTTTTT. This chain connects TRBV30 to TRBJ2-2; 9 nucleotides match TRBD2. The CDR3 has 15 amino acids. CDR1 GTSNPN and CDR2 SVGIG come from the germline V gene (reference sequence). With 2 bases clipped from V and 7 bases from J, the junction kept 8 bases outside the gene matches.

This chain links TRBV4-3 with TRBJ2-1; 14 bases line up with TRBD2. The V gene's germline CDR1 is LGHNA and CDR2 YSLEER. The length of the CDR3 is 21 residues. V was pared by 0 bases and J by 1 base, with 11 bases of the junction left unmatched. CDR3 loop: CASSQDALGLAGGGSYNEQFF. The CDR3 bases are TGCGCCAGCAGCCAAGACGCCCTCGGACTAGCGGGGGGAGGGTCCTACAATGAGCAGTTCTTC.